These T cell receptor beta chains were read from a single sample in a study of blood T cell repertoires in COVID-19. The table came from immunoSEQ multiplex PCR; TCRdb's copy has only in-frame clones and leaves some out. This repertoire shows more than 250,000 clones, 88% found once; its top ten account for over 0.55%. The sequenced sample consisted of peripheral blood. The receptors were gathered from a human donor in a cohort sampled during active COVID-19. CDR3s include the opening cysteine and the closing phenylalanine or tryptophan. The D gene is left open where the match is weak. A row's size may be missing; if present it is once, few, many or a size class.

J | D | V | size | DNA | CDR3
TRBJ1-5 | . | TRBV7-8 | once | TGTGCCAGCAGCCCGGCCCCGGGGAGCAATCAGCCCCAGCATTTT | CASSPAPGSNQPQHF
TRBJ1-2 | TRBD1 | TRBV7-8 | . | TGTGCCAGCAGCTTCTCCCGGGACAGGGGAAACGGCTACACCTTC | CASSFSRDRGNGYTF
TRBJ2-2 | TRBD1 | TRBV24-1 | . | TGTGCCACCAGTGACCGGGACAGGGGGAACACCGGGGAGCTGTTTTTT | CATSDRDRGNTGELFF
TRBJ1-3 | . | TRBV19 | . | TGTGCCAGTAGTATCCAGGGGACGAACACCATATATTTT | CASSIQGTNTIYF
TRBJ2-7 | . | TRBV10-3 | . | TGTGCCATCAATATCCAGGGGAGAGGGTACGAGCAGTACTTC | CAINIQGRGYEQYF
TRBJ2-5 | . | TRBV15 | . | TGTGCCACCAGCATCAGGTCGGGGGAGACCCAGTACTTC | CATSIRSGETQYF
TRBJ2-7 | TRBD2 | TRBV4-2 | . | TGTGCCAGCAAGTCCGGGACTAGAGCCTACGAGCAGTACTTC | CASKSGTRAYEQYF
TRBJ1-2 | . | TRBV7-2 | few | TGTGCCAGCAGCTTAGGGAGCTTCTATGGCTACACCTTC | CASSLGSFYGYTF
TRBJ2-2 | TRBD2 | TRBV6-2/TRBV6-3 | . | TGTGCCAGCAGTTACACGCTAGCGGGAGTTGGGGAGCTGTTTTTT | CASSYTLAGVGELFF
TRBJ1-6 | . | TRBV6-5 | . | TGTGCCAGCAGCGATCTGTTCCGAGGTTCACCCCTCCACTTT | CASSDLFRGSPLHF
TRBJ2-7 | TRBD1 | TRBV7-9 | . | TGTGCCAGCAGCTTAGCTTTGGGACAGGGGGCTCGGGAGCAGTACTTC | CASSLALGQGAREQYF
TRBJ2-5 | . | TRBV11-2 | . | TGTGCCAGCAGCTTACTGGCCAAGAGGGAGACCCAGTACTTC | CASSLLAKRETQYF
TRBJ2-1 | TRBD2 | TRBV7-9 | . | TGTGCCAGCAGCCCGGCGGAGGTTGATAGCGGGAGGCAGTTCTTC | CASSPAEVDSGRQFF
TRBJ2-4 | TRBD2 | TRBV7-8 | . | TGTGCCAGCAGCTTCCGGGAGGCTCCAGTCAAAAACATTCAGTACTTC | CASSFREAPVKNIQYF
TRBJ2-5 | TRBD1 | TRBV27 | . | TGTGCCAGCCGACAGGGGGCCGGTGAGACCCAGTACTTC | CASRQGAGETQYF
TRBJ1-1 | . | TRBV6-5 | . | TGTGCCAGCAGGAACGGCGGAGATTTAGCTTTCTTT | CASRNGGDLAFF
TRBJ2-7 | . | TRBV7-9 | . | TGTGCCAGCAGCTTAGCCGGGACTGCCGAGCAGTACTTC | CASSLAGTAEQYF
TRBJ1-2 | . | TRBV30 | . | TGTGCCTGGAGTGTTATTGATGGCTACACCTTC | CAWSVIDGYTF
TRBJ1-1 | . | TRBV6-6 | few | TGTGCCAGCGTAATTGGCTTGAACACTGAAGCTTTCTTT | CASVIGLNTEAFF
TRBJ2-2 | . | TRBV11-3 | . | TGTGCCAGCAGCGGGTCCTCGGCCGGGGGTTCTAACACCGGGGAGCTGTTTTTT | CASSGSSAGGSNTGELFF
TRBJ2-7 | . | TRBV19 | . | TGTGCCAGTAGTATAGGACAGGCAGCCTACGAGCAGTACTTC | CASSIGQAAYEQYF
TRBJ1-5 | . | TRBV6-6 | . | TGTGCCAGCAGTTGGACTGAGAATCAGCCCCAGCATTTT | CASSWTENQPQHF
TRBJ1-1 | . | TRBV19 | . | TGTGCCAGTAGTATGGCAGTCGCTCTCATGAACACTGAAGCTTTCTTT | CASSMAVALMNTEAFF
TRBJ1-1 | . | TRBV19 | few | TGTGCCAGTAGTATAGGAACAGGGAACACTGAAGCTTTCTTT | CASSIGTGNTEAFF
TRBJ2-5 | TRBD1 | TRBV19 | . | TGTGCCAGTAGTCCCCGACAGGGAAGAGAGACCCAGTACTTC | CASSPRQGRETQYF
TRBJ1-6 | . | TRBV19 | . | TGTGCCAGTAGTATAGGAGTGTCCAATTCACCCCTCCACTTT | CASSIGVSNSPLHF
TRBJ1-3 | . | TRBV3-1/TRBV3-2 | . | TGTGCCAGCAGGCGGAGGGCTGGAAACACCATATATTTT | CASRRRAGNTIYF
TRBJ1-1 | . | TRBV6-5 | . | TGTGCCAGCAGCGCCTGGACAGATTCGAACACTGAAGCTTTCTTT | CASSAWTDSNTEAFF
TRBJ1-1 | . | TRBV5-1 | . | TGCGCCAGCAGCTTGAGAAGGGGTGACACTGAAGCTTTCTTT | CASSLRRGDTEAFF
TRBJ1-1 | . | TRBV9 | once | TGTGCCAGCAGCGTGCAAGACAGTACCGAAGCTTTCTTT | CASSVQDSTEAFF
TRBJ1-3 | . | TRBV11-2 | . | TGTGCCAGCAGCGCTCAGGGTTTAGCTGGAAACACCATATATTTT | CASSAQGLAGNTIYF
TRBJ1-2 | . | TRBV10-3 | . | TGTGCCATCAGTGAATCAGGGAACTTTGGCTACACCTTC | CAISESGNFGYTF
TRBJ2-7 | TRBD2 | TRBV28 | . | TGTGCCAGCAGCCCCGGGACTAGCGACTACGAGCAGTACTTC | CASSPGTSDYEQYF
TRBJ1-2 | . | TRBV28 | . | TGTGCCAGCAGTTTATCTAGACGGATCTATGGCTACACCTTC | CASSLSRRIYGYTF
TRBJ2-5 | TRBD2 | TRBV7-6 | . | TGTGCCAGCAGCCCCGGGACTAGAGTTAAGGAGACCCAGTACTTC | CASSPGTRVKETQYF
TRBJ2-7 | TRBD1 | TRBV9 | once | TGTGCCAGCAGCGGCAACCCCTCCGGGACAGATAAGAGGGATATGGACTTC | CASSGNPSGTDKRDMDF
TRBJ1-2 | . | TRBV14 | . | TGTGCCAGCAGCCAACTAGGACTCTATGGCTACACCTTC | CASSQLGLYGYTF
TRBJ2-7 | . | TRBV27 | . | TGTGCCAGCAGTTTCCAGGGGCTAGGTTACGAGCAGTACTTC | CASSFQGLGYEQYF
TRBJ2-3 | TRBD2 | TRBV7-9 | . | TGTGCCAGCAGCTTAGGTTCTAGCGGGTACCTTGATTTGCAGTATTTT | CASSLGSSGYLDLQYF
TRBJ2-5 | TRBD1 | TRBV27 | . | TGTGCCAGCAGTTCAGCCCGGACAGGGAGGGAGACCCAGTACTTC | CASSSARTGRETQYF
TRBJ1-1 | . | TRBV29-1 | . | TGCAGCGTTGAGGACAGCGGTCCCACTGAAGCTTTCTTT | CSVEDSGPTEAFF
TRBJ2-2 | . | TRBV27 | few | TGTGCCAGCAGTCGTAACACCGGGGAGCTGTTTTTT | CASSRNTGELFF
TRBJ2-3 | TRBD2 | TRBV7-9 | . | TGTGCCAGCAGCTTCGGGGTAGCGGGGGGCACAGATACGCAGTATTTT | CASSFGVAGGTDTQYF
TRBJ2-1 | . | TRBV9 | once | TGTGCCAGCAGCGTAGTTCATAGTCTGGATGAGCAGTTCTTC | CASSVVHSLDEQFF
TRBJ1-3 | TRBD1 | TRBV7-2 | . | TGTGCCAGCAGCTTGAGTCAGGGGGGCACTGGCACCATATATTTT | CASSLSQGGTGTIYF
TRBJ1-3 | . | TRBV7-2 | . | TGTGCCAGCAGCTTATCACAGGCCAAGTCTGGAAACACCATATATTTT | CASSLSQAKSGNTIYF
TRBJ2-5 | TRBD1 | TRBV10-2 | once | TGCGCCAGCAGTGAGTCCTTTGCTTACCAGGGGGCCCAGTACTTC | CASSESFAYQGAQYF
TRBJ2-1 | TRBD1 | TRBV5-1 | . | TGCGCCAGCAGCTTCTCCGGGACAGGGGTTAATGAGCAGTTCTTC | CASSFSGTGVNEQFF
TRBJ2-3 | TRBD2 | TRBV28 | . | TGTGCCAGCGGTCGGACTAGCCCGTTTAGCACAGATACGCAGTATTTT | CASGRTSPFSTDTQYF
TRBJ2-7 | . | TRBV25-1 | . | TGTGCCAGCAGTGCGTCCCGGGACACCTACTACGAGCAGTACTTC | CASSASRDTYYEQYF
TRBJ1-2 | . | TRBV12-3/TRBV12-4 | . | TGTGCCAGCAGTCTCGGGGTCCCCTATGGCTACACCTTC | CASSLGVPYGYTF
TRBJ2-7 | . | TRBV7-2 | . | TGTGCCAGCAGCTTAGCCGCGGTCTCCTACGAGCAGTACTTC | CASSLAAVSYEQYF
TRBJ2-7 | . | TRBV15 | . | TGTGCCACCCAGGACGGCAGGGAGGTTAGCGAGCAGTACTTC | CATQDGREVSEQYF
TRBJ1-1 | . | TRBV19 | . | TGTGCCAGTAGTGCCGACAGGCCCTTATTAAACACTGAAGCTTTCTTT | CASSADRPLLNTEAFF
TRBJ1-2 | TRBD1 | TRBV5-1 | . | TGCGCCAGCAGCTTCGGACAGGATTATGGCTACACCTTC | CASSFGQDYGYTF
TRBJ1-5 | TRBD1 | TRBV7-8 | . | TGTGCCAGCAGCTTAGGAGGGGGCCAGCCCCAGCATTTT | CASSLGGGQPQHF